Listed here are 18 T cell receptor delta chains from one sample, sequenced in a study of gamma-delta T cells after stem cell transplantation. TCRdb repeated clone calling on the RT-PCR reads with CATT. The table records under 2,000 delta-chain clones, approximately 15% of them present only once. Sequenced input: gamma-delta T cells. The receptors stem from a human donor. It is not recorded whose cells these are; they may come from a transplant donor.

V gene TRDV2 combines with J gene TRDJ1; TRDD3 matches at 8 bases. Assignment of the J gene here rests on matching the DNA to germline, because TCRdb gives none. The length of the CDR3 is 23 residues. In germline, CDR1 is GEAIGNYY, CDR2 EKD. Trimming took 0 bases from V and 0 from J; bases not matched to a gene: 26. The CDR3 bases are TGTGCCTGTGACACCGTCGGGCCTTCCGCCACACTGGGGGTCTCTAAGTACACCGATAAACTCATCTTT. Translated, it gives CACDTVGPSATLGVSKYTDKLIF.

The V gene is TRDV2, the J gene TRDJ3, with a weak D call TRDD3 (5 bases). TCRdb lists no J gene, so it was determined here by aligning the DNA to germline. The V end lost 2 bases, the J end lost 0 bases, and 16 bases lay between the germline ends. Germline values: CDR1 GEAIGNYY, CDR2 EKD. The CDR3 has 19 amino acids. The CDR3 spells CACDKTDGESSWDTRQMFF. CDR3 nucleotides: TGTGCCTGTGACAAAACCGACGGGGAGAGCTCCTGGGACACCCGACAGATGTTTTTC.

No V gene was called, though TRDJ1 was called as the J gene; the DNA was not compared with TRDD3, the D call given in the table. This CDR3 comprises 18 residues. The CDR3, as DNA: TGTGCCTGTGGCCCCGTCACCTTGGGGGATATGTACACCGATAAACTCATCTTT. It is translated as CACGPVTLGDMYTDKLIF.

Judged by abundance, this clone is medium-sized (0.01 to 0.1%). The V gene is TRDV2, the J gene TRDJ1; 11 bases are shared with TRDD3. V shed 2 bases, J shed 3 bases, and the junction held 16 bases outside the gene matches. Germline V gives CDR1 GEAIGNYY, CDR2 EKD. The CDR3 covers 19 residues. The DNA of the CDR3 is TGTGCCTGTGACATCCTATCGACTGGGGGATATATTATTTCCGATAAACTCATCTTT. It translates to CACDILSTGGYIISDKLIF.

By sample share, this clone is large (0.1 to 1%). This sample also contains other DNA sequences that code for the same CDR3. This chain connects TRDV2 to TRDJ1, with D possibly matching TRDD3 (6 bases). With 3 bases removed from V and 3 bases from J, the gap between germline ends came to 25 bases. Germline CDR1 and CDR2: GEAIGNYY and EKD. This CDR3 has 18 amino acids. The CDR3 DNA follows: TGTGCCTGTGACTCCGTACTGGGCCCTGGATCGGACGCCGATAAACTCATCTTT. It translates to CACDSVLGPGSDADKLIF.

This clone was observed a few times. The DNA for the CDR3 is TGTGCCTGTGACGTCCTGGGGGATGGTGACACCGATAAACTCATCTTT. Its translation is CACDVLGDGDTDKLIF. The chain uses TRDV2 and TRDJ1; 9 bases are shared with TRDD3. CDR1 is GEAIGNYY, CDR2 EKD, per germline. V lost 3 bases to trimming and J lost 0 bases; unmatched junction nucleotides: 7. CDR3 length: 16 amino acids.

A remark on this clone: The junction shows a germline mismatch at one end, possibly a read error. The chain links TRDV2 to TRDJ2; D not certain. Germline V lookup: CDR1 GEAIGNYY, CDR2 EKD. The CDR3 spans 19 residues. The CDR3 sequence: CACDTLIGPVSSFTAHLFF. CDR3 DNA sequence: TGTGCCTGTGACACGCTCATTGGGCCAGTGTCCTCTTTTACAGCACACCTCTTCTTT.

The V gene is TRDV2, the J gene TRDJ1; the match to TRDD3 covers 13 bases. TCRdb records no J gene; here it was assigned by comparing the DNA to germline. V lost 2 bases to trimming and J lost 3 bases; unmatched junction nucleotides: 20. This CDR3 region has 21 residues. Germline CDR1 and CDR2: GEAIGNYY and EKD. In nucleotides, the CDR3 is TGTGCCTGTGACAGGATGATCAGCACTGTACTGGGGGATACGGGGGCCGATAAACTCATCTTT. Protein: CACDRMISTVLGDTGADKLIF.

This chain connects TRDV2 to TRDJ1; TRDD3 matches at 7 bases. Assignment of the J gene here rests on matching the DNA to germline, because TCRdb gives none. Germline V gives CDR1 GEAIGNYY, CDR2 EKD. V was pared by 3 bases and J by 0 bases, with 12 bases of the junction left unmatched. This CDR3 is built from 17 residues. The CDR3 DNA is TGTGCCTGTGACGCCTTGGGGGACGCCATTTACACCGATAAACTCATCTTT. It encodes CACDALGDAIYTDKLIF.

The CDR3 region has the DNA TGTGCCTGTGACACACTCCAGTCGGCTGGGGATACAACGGGCGATAAACTCATCTTT. It encodes CACDTLQSAGDTTGDKLIF. V is TRDV2 and J is TRDJ1, with 8 positions matching TRDD3. TCRdb does not report a J gene; here it was assigned by matching the DNA to germline references. This CDR3 has 19 residues. The germline V gene has CDR1 GEAIGNYY and CDR2 EKD. J was trimmed by 4 bases and V by 1 base; bases with no gene match: 19.

This clone was observed a handful of times. The chain joins TRDV2 to TRDJ3, with 11 nucleotides matching TRDD3. Germline V CDR1 and CDR2: GEAIGNYY, EKD. The CDR3 contains 19 residues. V was pared by 0 bases and J by 0 bases, with 3 bases of the junction left unmatched. The CDR3 nucleotides are TGTGCCTGTGACACCCTACTGGGGGATATCTCCTGGGACACCCGACAGATGTTTTTC. It is translated as CACDTLLGDISWDTRQMFF.

This clone occurred a few times. This chain uses TRDV2 with TRDJ3; 10 positions match TRDD3. V shed 3 bases, J shed 5 bases, and the junction held 6 bases outside the gene matches. Germline V gives CDR1 GEAIGNYY, CDR2 EKD. This CDR3 contains 17 residues. The CDR3 sequence: CACDVLGDLRDTRQMFF. The CDR3 DNA sequence: TGTGCCTGTGACGTACTGGGGGATCTCCGGGACACCCGACAGATGTTTTTC.

This clone has only a few counts. The chain joins TRDV2 to TRDJ1; TRDD3 is a possible D gene (6 bases). Trimming pared 0 bases from V and 6 bases from J, leaving 19 bases between. CDR1 and CDR2 from the germline V gene are GEAIGNYY and EKD. This CDR3 is 16 amino acids long. CDR3 coding DNA: TGTGCCTGTGACACCGTGGAAGGGGGGAGCCCTAATAAACTCATCTTT. Translated: CACDTVEGGSPNKLIF.

V usage is TRDV2 and J usage is TRDJ1; 8 bases agree with TRDD3. Trimming cost V 0 bases and J 5 bases; bases outside gene matches: 13. Germline CDR1 and CDR2: GEAIGNYY and EKD. The CDR3 runs 17 residues. The CDR3: CACDTLEEGYARDKLIF. The CDR3 nucleotides read TGTGCCTGTGACACCCTGGAAGAGGGATACGCACGAGATAAACTCATCTTT.

With respect to this clone: A far larger clone is just one base off, so this is likely a read error. This sample includes further DNA sequences coding for the same CDR3. The rearrangement joins TRDV2 to TRDJ1; 9 bases fit TRDD3. Trimming at V came to 7 bases and at J to 0 bases, leaving 8 bases not matched to a gene. Looked up from germline, CDR1 is GEAIGNYY and CDR2 is EKD. There are 15 residues in the CDR3. CDR3 loop: CACDPWGINTDKLIF. The CDR3 DNA follows: TGTGCCTGCGACCCCTGGGGGATCAACACCGATAAACTCATCTTT.

V usage is TRDV2 and J usage is TRDJ1; 7 positions agree with TRDD3. Looked up from germline, CDR1 is GEAIGNYY and CDR2 is EKD. The V segment lost 4 bases and the J segment 2 bases; nucleotides outside the gene matches: 12. The CDR3 is 16 residues long. CDR3 residues: CACDQLGTGRTDKLIF. In DNA form, the CDR3 reads TGTGCCTGTGATCAACTGGGGACCGGGCGGACCGATAAACTCATCTTT.

This clone has more than one count but fewer than ten. The likely explanation is a read error, given a far larger clone one base away. Other DNA sequences of this sample code for an identical CDR3. The chain links TRDV2 to TRDJ1; no clear D gene. V lost 3 bases to trimming and J lost 0 bases, with 10 bases between them. Germline V gene sequence: CDR1 GEAIGNYY, CDR2 EKD. This CDR3 contains 14 residues. For the CDR3, the DNA is TGTGCCTGTGACCATATTGCGAACACCGATAAACTCATCTTT. Translated, it gives CACDHIANTDKLIF.

This clone occurred a few times. This chain uses TRDV2 with TRDJ1, with 7 bases fitting TRDD3. CDR1 and CDR2 from the germline V gene are GEAIGNYY and EKD. V lost 0 bases to trimming and J lost 3 bases; unmatched junction nucleotides: 9. CDR3 length: 16 amino acids. Here the CDR3 DNA reads TGTGCCTGTGACACCGTGGCTACTGGGGCGGCCGATAAACTCATCTTT. This encodes CACDTVATGAADKLIF.